This T cell receptor (beta chain) was found in a study of blood T cell repertoires in COVID-19 (TCRdb year 2020). Looking at the study overall: The collaborator samples originated in the United States, Italy and Spain and spanned the acute and convalescent phases of COVID-19. The material from the prospective study consisted of cDNA or gDNA derived from T cells, B-cell-depleted T cells, or PBMCs. The samples were drawn from the first 160 participants of the ongoing ImmuneRACE study and from 950 to 1,500 subjects provided by 6 global collaborators. Where available, HLA class I and class II types were taken from metadata supplied by the sample provider and were not determined by assay-based typing. The repertoires were released in a freely available public database intended as a resource for research on the immune response to SARS-CoV-2. Subjects who had been exposed to COVID-19, were actively infected with it, or had recovered from it provided the deeply sampled blood TCRbeta repertoires that made up the dataset. Nearly every sample came with metadata listing a de-identified subject ID, COVID-19 status, age in years and sex.

TCRbeta CDR3 regions were amplified from genomic DNA using the immunoSEQ Assay, a bias-controlled multiplex PCR. Concerning the study's data processing: Within the assay, amplification of reference gene primers was used to estimate how many nucleated cells each sample contained. Sequence reads were collapsed and filtered to measure the absolute abundance of every unique TCRbeta CDR3 rearrangement. For each sample, productive Simpson clonality was calculated as the square root of Simpson's diversity index over productive rearrangements. The immuneACCESS repertoire file appears here via TCRdb, limited to in-frame rearrangements. These files lack a portion of the clones; in checked studies, under half of the deficit traces to unresolved V genes, and the cause of the others is not known. V and J calls and clone size are as listed in that table; D and trimming were resolved from the DNA. In this sample the table shows under 250,000 clones, around 83% of which occur a single time. The top ten clones comprise roughly 8.6% of the sample.

Points on this clone: Its antigen is still unknown. No base quality values were provided; no much bigger clone lies one nucleotide off.

Including the terminal cysteine and phenylalanine, the CDR3 comprises 13 residues. Of all the DNA, just the CDR3 is kept, 39 bases in frame from base 1. Trimming costs V 4 bases and J 4 bases, and their ends lie 10 bases apart. The germline V gene sets CDR1 to SGHAT and CDR2 to FQNNGV. Broader findings and caveats from the paper: Clinical and demographic metadata were provided uncurated, with the amount varying by source and participant.

Each collaborating institution followed its own protocols to collect whole blood in K2EDTA tubes. Collaborator samples were shipped for TCRbeta analysis as frozen whole blood, isolated PBMCs, or DNA extracted from either sample type. The sequencing sample was made of peripheral blood. The chain was built from TRBV11-2 and TRBJ1-1; no confident D gene assignment can be made. The sequence was collected from a man aged 40-50 years with active or convalescent COVID-19. The nucleotides read TGTGCCAGCAGCTCCGAGTTCGGCACTGAAGCTTTCTTT. It codes for CASSSEFGTEAFF. Where the CDR3 stops, the reference TRBV11-2 and TRBJ1-1 genes take over; the full variable domain is EAGVAQSPRYKIIEKRQSVAFWCNPISGHATLYWYQQILGQGPKLLIQFQNNGVVDDSQLPKDRFSAERLKGVDSTLKIQPAKLEDSAVYLCASSSEFGTEAFFGQGTRLTVV.